This T cell receptor beta chain was found in a study of immune evolution from preneoplasia to lung adenocarcinoma. Resections took place in Japan or China from about 2013 to 2018. Two lung cancer pathologists independently confirmed each histologic diagnosis. Findings of the study overall: Later-stage lesions seemingly showed higher T cell density and diversity than normal lung.

Trimming cost V 5 bases and J 0 bases, with 7 bases left between them. The germline V gene encodes CDR1 LNHNV and CDR2 YYDKDF (reference sequence). This CDR3 comprises 13 residues. This clone was observed a handful of times. No antigen is known for it. The method was immunoSEQ multiplex PCR; TCRdb's version includes in-frame clones alone and lacks a portion of them. Here the sample spans around 6,800 clones, roughly 74% being singletons. V usage is TRBV15 and J usage is TRBJ1-1; D unclear. The TCR originated in a donor aged 70 or over with lung adenocarcinoma. Some clones in this sample may be carry-over from other donors' samples. Sequencing was performed on FFPE atypical adenomatous hyperplasia tissue from the lung. Stated subset: atypical adenomatous hyperplasia (AAH), lung preneoplasia. The CDR3 sequence is CATSGRMNTEAFF. The DNA for the CDR3 is TGTGCCACCAGCGGGAGAATGAACACTGAAGCTTTCTTT.